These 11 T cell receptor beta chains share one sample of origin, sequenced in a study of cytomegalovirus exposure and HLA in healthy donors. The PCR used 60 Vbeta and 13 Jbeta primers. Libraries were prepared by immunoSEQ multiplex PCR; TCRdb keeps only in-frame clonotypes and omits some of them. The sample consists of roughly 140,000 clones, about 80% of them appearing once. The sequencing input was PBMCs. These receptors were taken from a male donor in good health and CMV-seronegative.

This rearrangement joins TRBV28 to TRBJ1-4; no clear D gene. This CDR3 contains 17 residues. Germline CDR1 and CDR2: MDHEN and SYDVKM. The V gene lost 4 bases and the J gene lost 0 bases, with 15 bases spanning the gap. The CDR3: CASSSPASPATNEKLFF. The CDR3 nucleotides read TGTGCCAGCAGTTCTCCCGCGTCTCCTGCAACTAATGAAAAACTGTTTTTT.

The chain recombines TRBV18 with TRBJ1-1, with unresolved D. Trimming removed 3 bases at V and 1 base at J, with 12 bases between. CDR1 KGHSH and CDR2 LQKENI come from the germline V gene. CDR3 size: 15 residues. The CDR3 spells CASSPPSAANTEAFF. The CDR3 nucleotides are TGTGCCAGCTCACCCCCCAGCGCAGCGAACACTGAAGCTTTCTTT.

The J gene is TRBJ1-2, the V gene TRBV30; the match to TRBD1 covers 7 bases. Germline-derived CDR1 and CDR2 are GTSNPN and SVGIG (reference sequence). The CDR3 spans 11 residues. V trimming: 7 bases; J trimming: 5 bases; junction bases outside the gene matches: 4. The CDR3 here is CAFTGDYGYTF. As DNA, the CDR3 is TGTGCCTTTACAGGGGATTATGGCTACACCTTC.

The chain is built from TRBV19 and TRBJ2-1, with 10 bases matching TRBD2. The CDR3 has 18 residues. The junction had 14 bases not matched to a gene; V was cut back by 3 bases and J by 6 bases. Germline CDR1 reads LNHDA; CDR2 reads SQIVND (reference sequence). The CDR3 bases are TGTGCCAGTAGTATTCCCCCGAATACGGTAGCGGGGGGCAATGAGCAGTTCTTC. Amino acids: CASSIPPNTVAGGNEQFF.

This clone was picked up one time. In DNA form, the CDR3 reads TGCGCCAGCCATAGAGGGGCGGGGCCGCCTGCGGGTGGACCCTACAATGAGCAGTTCTTC. Its translation: CASHRGAGPPAGGPYNEQFF. J is TRBJ2-1 and V is TRBV5-1; tentative D call: TRBD2 (6 bases). Per germline, CDR1 SGHRS and CDR2 YFSETQ. This CDR3 has 20 amino acids. Trimming stripped 7 bases from V and 2 bases from J, with 31 bases between.

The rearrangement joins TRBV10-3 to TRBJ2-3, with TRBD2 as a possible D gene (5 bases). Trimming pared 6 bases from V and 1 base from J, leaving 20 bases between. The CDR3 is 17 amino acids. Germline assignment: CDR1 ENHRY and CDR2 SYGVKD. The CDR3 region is CAISEPETTLGTDTQYF. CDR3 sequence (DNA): TGTGCCATCAGCGAGCCAGAGACTACCTTGGGCACAGATACGCAGTATTTT.

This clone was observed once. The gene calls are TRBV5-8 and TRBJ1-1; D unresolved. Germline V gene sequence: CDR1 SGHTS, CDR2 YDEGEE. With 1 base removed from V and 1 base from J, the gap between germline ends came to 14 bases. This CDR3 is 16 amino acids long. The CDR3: CASSLHLEGWNTEAFF. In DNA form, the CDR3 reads TGTGCCAGCAGCTTGCATCTTGAGGGTTGGAACACTGAAGCTTTCTTT.

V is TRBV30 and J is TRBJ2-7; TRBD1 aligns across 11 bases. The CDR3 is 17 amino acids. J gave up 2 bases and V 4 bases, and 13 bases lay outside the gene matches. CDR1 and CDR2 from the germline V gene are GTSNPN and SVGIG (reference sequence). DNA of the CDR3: TGTGCCTGGAACTCAAACGGACAGGGGGCTCTAACCTACGAGCAGTACTTC. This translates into CAWNSNGQGALTYEQYF.

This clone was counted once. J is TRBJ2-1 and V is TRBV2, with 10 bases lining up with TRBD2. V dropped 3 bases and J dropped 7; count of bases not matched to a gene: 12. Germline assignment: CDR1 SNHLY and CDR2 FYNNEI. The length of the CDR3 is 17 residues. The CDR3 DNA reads TGTGCCAGCAGTGACCCTCTAGCGGGAGAGGTGGGGAATGAGCAGTTCTTC. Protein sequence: CASSDPLAGEVGNEQFF.

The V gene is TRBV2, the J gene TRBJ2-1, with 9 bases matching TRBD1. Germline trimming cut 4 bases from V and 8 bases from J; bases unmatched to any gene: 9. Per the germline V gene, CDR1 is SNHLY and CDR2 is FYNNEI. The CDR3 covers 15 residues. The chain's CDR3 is CASSGRDRVNHEQFF. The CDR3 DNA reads TGTGCCAGCAGTGGCCGGGACAGGGTTAACCATGAGCAGTTCTTC.

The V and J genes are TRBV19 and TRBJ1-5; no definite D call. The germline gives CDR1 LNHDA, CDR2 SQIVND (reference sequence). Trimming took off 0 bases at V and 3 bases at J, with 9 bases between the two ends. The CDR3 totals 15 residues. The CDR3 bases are TGTGCCAGTAGTATAGACACAGCCTCCAATCAGCCCCAGCATTTT. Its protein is CASSIDTASNQPQHF.